This paragraph covers one T cell receptor beta chain sequence. Its binding antigen is unknown. No base quality information exists; no much larger clone differs at one position. The CDR3 regions of human TCRbeta chains were subjected to immunosequencing. The paper's processing steps were these. TCRs in the repertoires were matched against a reference library of SARS-CoV-2-specific TCRs that had been generated with the MIRA antigen-specificity platform. Breadth was defined as the fraction of unique TCRs that were SARS-CoV-2-associated. Depth was defined as the fraction of total T cells that were SARS-CoV-2-associated. Using the MIRA data, each spike-specific TCR was assigned both to the spike region to which the TCR was reactive and to a CD4 or CD8 class. Log10-transformed breadth and depth values were compared by one-way ANOVA with Sidak's multiple comparisons tests. TCRdb's version of the immuneACCESS table is confined to in-frame rearrangements and falls short of the full clone set. An unresolved V gene accounts for under half of the shortfall where checked; the remainder is of unknown origin. V and J calls and clone size are as listed in that table; D and trimming were resolved from the DNA. The sample table holds tens of thousands of clones, of which about 88% were seen once. The ten most abundant clones make up approximately 12% of the sample.

The time point label corresponds to: baseline before first vaccination. Vaccinee samples were obtained from the UK trials COV001 and COV002, which included a single-blind randomized controlled phase 2/3 trial of AZD1222 (ChAdOx1 nCoV-19) in healthy adults. For TCRbeta chain sequencing, PBMC samples were collected from trial participants at day 0 and at day 28 after the second dose. The data derive from a study of T cell responses to AZD1222 COVID-19 vaccine (dated by TCRdb to the early 2020s). As for the study more broadly: AZD1222 recipients with second doses at about 4 weeks or about 12 weeks were pooled, because spike-specific TCR depth and breadth did not differ between schedules. Trial participants were enrolled into age subgroups of 18-55, 56-69 and 70-plus years, which contained 148, 28 and 57 TCR-sequenced participants, respectively. TCR sequencing covered over 230 trial participants: roughly 200 given two doses of AZD1222 and approximately 26 given two doses of MenACWY control vaccine. The paper as a whole reports these results and caveats: The whole spike protein was spanned by vaccine-associated CD4 TCRs, and dominant responses were seen in regions 160-218 and 743-854. Because no day 14 peak-response samples were available, repertoires were characterized only after the peak T cell response. Only five to seven AZD1222 recipients were SARS-CoV-2 seropositive at baseline, limiting conclusions about previously exposed vaccinees. In the small 56-69-year group, the increase in depth fell short of significance, most likely because of low power. Reportedly, close to half of the unique spike-specific TCRs recognized epitopes lying outside the regions that are mutated in the B.1.351 and B.1.1.7 variants. Spike-specific TCR breadth and depth rose significantly after two AZD1222 doses compared with day 0 and with MenACWY recipients. Participants were mostly white British and included more females than males, and it was suggested by the authors that clonal diversity may have been underestimated.

V trim: 4 bases; J trim: 10 bases; unmatched bases: 4. CDR1 and CDR2, per the germline V gene, are SQVTM and ANQGSEA. The CDR3 contains 13 residues, cysteine and phenylalanine counted. Only the CDR3 portion is preserved as DNA: 39 bases, with reading frame beginning at the first base. This sequence originates from an adult in good health. The starting material was peripheral blood, obtained on day 0 of AZD1222 vaccination. The sequence joins TRBV29-1 to TRBJ1-6; TRBD1 lines up with 10 middle nucleotides. The DNA sequence is TGCAGCGTTGGGGGGACAGGGGAGTCACCCCTCCACTTT. The translation is CSVGGTGESPLHF.